This TCR beta chain was identified in a study of T-cell reconstitution after alpha-beta-depleted transplantation in children. The germline gives CDR1 SGHVS, CDR2 FNYEAQ. V lost 5 bases and J lost 10, with 17 bases in between. The CDR3 is 14 amino acids. This clonotype was detected a few times. The TCRbeta library incorporated unique molecular identifiers. Each CDR3 protein gets one entry after TCRdb re-called the PCR reads with MiXCR. The sample has some 640,000 distinct CDR3 sequences, about 15% seen once. The sample consisted of PBMCs from the stem cell graft donor, taken from the stem cell graft. The clonotype originates from a human donor who donated a stem cell graft to a child with acute myeloid leukemia. The rearrangement uses TRBV7-6 and TRBJ1-4; D not resolved. In nucleotides, the CDR3 is TGTGCCAGCAGCCGTGGACCGCCCAGAGGAAAACTGTTTTTT. This gives the protein CASSRGPPRGKLFF.